A selection of T cell receptor beta chains follows, all from one sample in a study of blood T cells in healthy people across ages. One entry per CDR3 protein results from TCRdb running MiXCR on the 5' RACE reads. Counted here are about 800,000 distinct CDR3 sequences, 46% occurring once; the ten biggest clones make up less than 20%. Sequencing was carried out using blood. These receptors originate from a man older than 75 in good health. Each CDR3 is given with its conserved first and last residue. A D gene is named only where the DNA matches it firmly. Size is omitted from some rows. Given values are once, few, many or a class for expanded clones.

d_call: NA
v_call: TRBV6-5
j_call: TRBJ2-7
clone_size: few
cdr3_nt: TGTGCCAGCAGCAACACTAGGGGGGGGGCCTACGAGCAGTACTTC
cdr3_aa: CASSNTRGGAYEQYF

d_call: TRBD2
v_call: TRBV20-1
j_call: TRBJ2-2
clone_size: once
cdr3_nt: TGCAGTGCTAGACGGGGGGAAGTGAACACCGGGGAGCTGTTTTTT
cdr3_aa: CSARRGEVNTGELFF

d_call: NA
v_call: TRBV6-5
j_call: TRBJ2-3
clone_size: NA
cdr3_nt: TGTGCCAGCAGGAAGACAGACACAGATACGCAGTATTTT
cdr3_aa: CASRKTDTDTQYF

d_call: NA
v_call: TRBV6-5
j_call: TRBJ2-5
clone_size: NA
cdr3_nt: TGTGCCAGCAGTTACTCTCTCGGTCGGCGGGAGACCCAGTACTTC
cdr3_aa: CASSYSLGRRETQYF

d_call: TRBD1
v_call: TRBV4-1
j_call: TRBJ2-5
clone_size: few
cdr3_nt: TGCGCCAGCAGCCCTCGGACAGGGGGGTACCAAGAGACCCAGTACTTC
cdr3_aa: CASSPRTGGYQETQYF

d_call: TRBD1
v_call: TRBV5-5
j_call: TRBJ1-4
clone_size: few
cdr3_nt: TGTGCCAGCAGCTCGGGACAGGGAAGCGGGACTAATGAAAAACTGTTTTTT
cdr3_aa: CASSSGQGSGTNEKLFF

d_call: NA
v_call: TRBV6-2/TRBV6-3
j_call: TRBJ2-7
clone_size: NA
cdr3_nt: TGTGCCAGCCTTGACCGGGACCCCTCCTACAATGAGCAGTACTTC
cdr3_aa: CASLDRDPSYNEQYF

d_call: NA
v_call: TRBV18
j_call: TRBJ2-5
clone_size: NA
cdr3_nt: TGTGCCAGCTCCCCGGGGCTTAGCGTACAAGAGACCCAGTACTTC
cdr3_aa: CASSPGLSVQETQYF

d_call: NA
v_call: TRBV20-1
j_call: TRBJ1-2
clone_size: few
cdr3_nt: TGCAGCGGGAGGGGCAACTATGGCTACACCTTC
cdr3_aa: CSGRGNYGYTF

d_call: TRBD1
v_call: TRBV6-6
j_call: TRBJ1-2
clone_size: NA
cdr3_nt: TGTGCCAGCAGTTACTCCTTCCGACAGGGTGATGACGGTGGCTACACCTTC
cdr3_aa: CASSYSFRQGDDGGYTF

d_call: TRBD2
v_call: TRBV20-1
j_call: TRBJ2-3
clone_size: few
cdr3_nt: TGCAGTGCTAGAGATATAATCGGCGGGAGGGAAGATACGCAGTATTTT
cdr3_aa: CSARDIIGGREDTQYF

d_call: TRBD1
v_call: TRBV13
j_call: TRBJ2-7
clone_size: NA
cdr3_nt: TGTGCCAGCAGCTCAATGACAGGGGGACCCTACGAGCAGTACTTC
cdr3_aa: CASSSMTGGPYEQYF

d_call: NA
v_call: TRBV24-1
j_call: TRBJ2-7
clone_size: NA
cdr3_nt: TGTGCCACTCAAGGTGGGAACTACGAGCAGTACTTC
cdr3_aa: CATQGGNYEQYF

d_call: NA
v_call: TRBV20-1
j_call: TRBJ2-1
clone_size: few
cdr3_nt: TGCAGCACCCGGAGGACAGACAATGAGCAGTTCTTC
cdr3_aa: CSTRRTDNEQFF

d_call: NA
v_call: TRBV5-1
j_call: TRBJ1-1
clone_size: few
cdr3_nt: TGCGCCAGCAGCTTACTATCTGAGGGTGGATACACTGAAGCTTTCTTT
cdr3_aa: CASSLLSEGGYTEAFF

d_call: TRBD2
v_call: TRBV28
j_call: TRBJ2-2
clone_size: NA
cdr3_nt: TGTGCCAGCACGAATAGCGGGAGGGGGACCGGGGAGCTGTTTTTT
cdr3_aa: CASTNSGRGTGELFF

d_call: NA
v_call: TRBV29-1
j_call: TRBJ2-1
clone_size: NA
cdr3_nt: TGCAGCGTTGAGGAAATCCCGGGAAATGAGCAGTTCTTC
cdr3_aa: CSVEEIPGNEQFF

d_call: TRBD1
v_call: TRBV18
j_call: TRBJ2-7
clone_size: few
cdr3_nt: TGTGCCAGCTCACCAAACGGACAGGGAGGCTACGAGCAGTACTTC
cdr3_aa: CASSPNGQGGYEQYF

d_call: TRBD2
v_call: TRBV11-2
j_call: TRBJ2-5
clone_size: NA
cdr3_nt: TGTGCCAGCAGCCCATGGGGACTAGCGGGAGTACAAGAGACCCAGTACTTC
cdr3_aa: CASSPWGLAGVQETQYF

d_call: NA
v_call: TRBV6-2/TRBV6-3
j_call: TRBJ1-4
clone_size: NA
cdr3_nt: TGCGCCAGCAGTAAAGACGGCGTCAATGAAAAACTGTTTTTT
cdr3_aa: CASSKDGVNEKLFF

d_call: NA
v_call: TRBV28
j_call: TRBJ2-3
clone_size: NA
cdr3_nt: TGTGCCACCACACCGACGGACCCTAGCACAGATACGCAGTATTTT
cdr3_aa: CATTPTDPSTDTQYF

d_call: TRBD1
v_call: TRBV6-2/TRBV6-3
j_call: TRBJ1-2
clone_size: NA
cdr3_nt: TGTGCCAGCACCCGGACAGGAGTAGGTGGCTACACCTTC
cdr3_aa: CASTRTGVGGYTF

d_call: NA
v_call: TRBV15
j_call: TRBJ2-5
clone_size: NA
cdr3_nt: TGTGCCACCAGCCTGCAGGGGGGCAGGGAGACCCAGTACTTC
cdr3_aa: CATSLQGGRETQYF

d_call: NA
v_call: TRBV9
j_call: TRBJ2-5
clone_size: few
cdr3_nt: TGTGCCAGCAGCGTAGGTCCCAGGGTCGAAAAGACCCAGTACTTC
cdr3_aa: CASSVGPRVEKTQYF

d_call: NA
v_call: TRBV4-1
j_call: TRBJ2-1
clone_size: NA
cdr3_nt: TGCGCCAGCAGCCAAGAATCGGCACCTCACAATGAGCAGTTCTTC
cdr3_aa: CASSQESAPHNEQFF

d_call: NA
v_call: TRBV7-3
j_call: TRBJ2-1
clone_size: few
cdr3_nt: TGTGCCAGCAGCTCGAGGTTTGGGGATGGCCATGAGCAGTTCTTC
cdr3_aa: CASSSRFGDGHEQFF

d_call: TRBD2
v_call: TRBV10-3
j_call: TRBJ2-7
clone_size: few
cdr3_nt: TGTGCCATCAGTGACGTACTAGCGGGAAGGAGAGAAACCTACGAGCAGTACTTC
cdr3_aa: CAISDVLAGRRETYEQYF

d_call: NA
v_call: TRBV20-1
j_call: TRBJ2-7
clone_size: few
cdr3_nt: TGCAGTGCTCAAAGAGCGGTAACGAGCTCCTACGAGCAGTACTTC
cdr3_aa: CSAQRAVTSSYEQYF

d_call: NA
v_call: TRBV29-1
j_call: TRBJ2-1
clone_size: NA
cdr3_nt: TGCAGCGTTGAAGATACTCAGGGAGTCAATGAGCAGTTCTTC
cdr3_aa: CSVEDTQGVNEQFF

d_call: NA
v_call: TRBV27
j_call: TRBJ2-3
clone_size: NA
cdr3_nt: TGTGCCAGCAGTTTAAGGATCCCAGCCACAGATACGCAGTATTTT
cdr3_aa: CASSLRIPATDTQYF

d_call: TRBD2
v_call: TRBV24-1
j_call: TRBJ2-1
clone_size: NA
cdr3_nt: TGTGCCACCAGTGATAAGCGGGGTAGACACAATGAGCAGTTCTTC
cdr3_aa: CATSDKRGRHNEQFF

d_call: TRBD2
v_call: TRBV5-1
j_call: TRBJ2-1
clone_size: NA
cdr3_nt: TGCGCCAGCAGCTTGCGGACTAGCTATGAGCAGTTCTTC
cdr3_aa: CASSLRTSYEQFF

d_call: NA
v_call: TRBV20-1
j_call: TRBJ2-5
clone_size: many
cdr3_nt: TGCAGTGCTGCAAGCGAGGGAGAGCAGTACTTC
cdr3_aa: CSAASEGEQYF

d_call: NA
v_call: TRBV6-5
j_call: TRBJ1-4
clone_size: NA
cdr3_nt: TGTGCCAGCAGTTACGCGAGAGGACTCCACGAAAAACTGTTTTTT
cdr3_aa: CASSYARGLHEKLFF

d_call: NA
v_call: TRBV20-1
j_call: TRBJ2-4
clone_size: NA
cdr3_nt: TGCAGTGCTAGAGACCCTAGTGATGCCATTCAGTACTTC
cdr3_aa: CSARDPSDAIQYF

d_call: TRBD2
v_call: TRBV14
j_call: TRBJ2-1
clone_size: NA
cdr3_nt: TGTGCCAGCAGCCAAGAGTCTGGACTAGCGGGAGTTTGGCATGAGCAGTTCTTC
cdr3_aa: CASSQESGLAGVWHEQFF

d_call: NA
v_call: TRBV12-3/TRBV12-4
j_call: TRBJ2-3
clone_size: NA
cdr3_nt: TGTGCCAGCAGTGACGACACGCTGGGCGCAGATATGGAGTATTTT
cdr3_aa: CASSDDTLGADMEYF

d_call: TRBD2
v_call: TRBV3-1
j_call: TRBJ2-5
clone_size: NA
cdr3_nt: TGTGCCAGCAGCCCCTTGGCGACTAGCGGCCAAGAGACCCAGTACTTC
cdr3_aa: CASSPLATSGQETQYF

d_call: NA
v_call: TRBV29-1
j_call: TRBJ1-3
clone_size: NA
cdr3_nt: TGCAGCGTTGAAGACACTGACGGCCGGTCTGGAAACACCATATATTTT
cdr3_aa: CSVEDTDGRSGNTIYF

d_call: NA
v_call: TRBV15
j_call: TRBJ2-7
clone_size: NA
cdr3_nt: TGTGCCACCAGCAGAGCCGACCGGGGCTCCACCTACGAGCAGTACTTC
cdr3_aa: CATSRADRGSTYEQYF

d_call: TRBD1
v_call: TRBV2
j_call: TRBJ1-5
clone_size: few
cdr3_nt: TGTGCCAGCAGACAGGGGTCGGGTGGCAATCAGCCCCAGCATTTT
cdr3_aa: CASRQGSGGNQPQHF

d_call: NA
v_call: TRBV20-1
j_call: TRBJ2-5
clone_size: NA
cdr3_nt: TGCAGTGCTAGAAGTGGGCCGGAATATGAGCAGTACTTC
cdr3_aa: CSARSGPEYEQYF